A single sample gave rise to the 14 T cell receptor beta chains below, sequenced in a study of blood T cell repertoires in COVID-19. Repertoires were generated with immunoSEQ multiplex PCR, while TCRdb's copy carries only in-frame clones and drops some. The sample has 100,000 or so clones, 80% to 95% seen once. The sequenced material came from peripheral blood. The receptors derive from a man aged 60 to 69 with acute or convalescent COVID-19.

The chain couples TRBV11-2 to TRBJ2-1; 11 nucleotides agree with TRBD1. The V and J ends lost 4 bases and 9 bases, in that order; junction bases with no gene match: 11. The CDR3 covers 16 residues. The V gene's germline CDR1 is SGHAT and CDR2 FQNNGV. CDR3 in amino acids: CASSSRTGGSGGEQFF. The CDR3 DNA is TGTGCCAGCAGCTCTCGGACAGGGGGCAGCGGCGGTGAGCAGTTCTTC.

The genes are TRBV12-5 and TRBJ1-2; D gene uncertain. Germline-derived CDR1 and CDR2 are LGHNT and FRNRAP. The CDR3 is 14 residues long. Trimming left V 4 bases short and J 5 bases short, with 14 bases between. The CDR3 here is CASGSSGMRYGYTF. The DNA of the CDR3 is TGTGCTAGTGGTTCGTCGGGTATGCGGTATGGCTACACCTTC.

CDR3 sequence: CASSPGQGANQPQHF. CDR3 coding DNA: TGTGCCAGCAGCCCGGGACAGGGGGCTAATCAGCCCCAGCATTTT. The V and J genes are TRBV6-5 and TRBJ1-5, with 12 bases aligning to TRBD1. Germline lookup yields CDR1 MNHEY and CDR2 SVGAGI. This CDR3 is 15 amino acids long. The junction had 4 bases not matched to a gene; V was cut back by 6 bases and J by 4 bases.

The chain links TRBV19 to TRBJ1-3, with 9 bases aligning to TRBD1. This CDR3 has 17 residues. Unmatched junction bases numbered 12, after V lost 9 bases and J lost 0 bases. Looked up from germline, CDR1 is LNHDA and CDR2 is SQIVND (reference sequence). Written as DNA, the CDR3 is TGTGCCAGCAGACGGGACAGGGCGGTTGGCTCTGGAAACACCATATATTTT. As protein: CASRRDRAVGSGNTIYF.

The chain uses TRBV27 and TRBJ2-5; TRBD1 aligns across 7 bases. The CDR3 is 13 amino acids. CDR1 and CDR2 (germline): MNHEY, SMNVEV (reference sequence). J lost 1 base, V lost 8 bases, and 4 bases had no gene match. CDR3 DNA sequence: TGTGCCAGCTCGTACAGGGGCCAAGAGACCCAGTACTTC. This encodes CASSYRGQETQYF.

The chain recombines TRBV5-1 with TRBJ1-1; D perhaps matches TRBD1 (5 bases). This CDR3 has 17 amino acids. CDR1 SGHRS and CDR2 YFSETQ come from the germline V gene. Trimming shortened V by 4 bases and J by 0 bases, and 19 bases separated the two germline ends. Written as DNA, the CDR3 is TGCGCCAGCAGCCCTAAATTAGGGGTTTCTATGAACACTGAAGCTTTCTTT. Translating it yields CASSPKLGVSMNTEAFF.

CDR3 residues: CAWSVPTGGAQGSTNEKLFF. The CDR3 nucleotides read TGTGCCTGGAGTGTCCCGACGGGGGGGGCGCAGGGTTCAACTAATGAAAAACTGTTTTTT. The chain recombines TRBV30 with TRBJ1-4; possibly TRBD1 for D (6 bases). Trimming pared 0 bases from V and 0 bases from J, leaving 23 bases between. The CDR3 extends over 20 amino acids. The V gene's germline CDR1 is GTSNPN and CDR2 SVGIG (reference sequence).

This chain links TRBV19 with TRBJ1-2, with 8 positions matching TRBD1. With V trimmed by 6 bases and J by 5 bases, 11 bases remained unmatched. The CDR3 loop spans 15 amino acids. Germline lookup yields CDR1 LNHDA and CDR2 SQIVND (reference sequence). This CDR3 is CASRIRQGSGYGYTF. CDR3 nucleotide sequence: TGTGCCAGTAGAATAAGACAGGGGTCGGGATATGGCTACACCTTC.

The V call is TRBV5-1, the J call TRBJ2-7, with 9 bases fitting TRBD2. CDR3 length: 17 residues. The germline gives CDR1 SGHRS, CDR2 YFSETQ. Germline trimming cut 2 bases from V and 3 bases from J; bases unmatched to any gene: 12. For the CDR3, the DNA is TGCGCCAGCAGCTTAGGGACCACTAGCGGGCGAAACTACGAGCAGTACTTC. Amino acid sequence: CASSLGTTSGRNYEQYF.

The V gene is TRBV9, the J gene TRBJ1-2; the match to TRBD1 covers 9 bases. Germline CDR1 SGDLS, CDR2 YYNGEE. There are 14 residues in the CDR3. Unmatched junction bases numbered 8, after V lost 5 bases and J lost 6 bases. CDR3: CASSRDRGADGYTF. The CDR3 bases are TGTGCCAGCAGTCGCGACAGGGGGGCCGATGGCTACACCTTC.

This chain links TRBV24-1 with TRBJ2-3; D might be TRBD1 (5 bases). Trimming cost V 6 bases and J 0 bases, with 12 bases left between them. From germline, CDR1 is KGHDR and CDR2 SFDVKD. The CDR3 runs to 15 residues. The CDR3 coding sequence is TGTGCCACCAGTACTTGGCAGGGCAGCACAGATACGCAGTATTTT. Translation gives CATSTWQGSTDTQYF.

In this sample, this clone turned up once. The rearrangement uses TRBV18 and TRBJ1-5; D may be TRBD1 (5 bases). The CDR3 is 12 residues long. V lost 6 bases and J lost 5, with 8 bases in between. CDR1 is KGHSH, CDR2 LQKENI, per germline. CDR3 bases: TGTGCCAGCTCGGCGGGGCATCAGCCCCAGCATTTT. It codes for CASSAGHQPQHF.

CDR3 loop: CASSQGTGTTQETQYF. Written as DNA, the CDR3 is TGTGCCAGCAGCCAAGGGACCGGGACTACCCAAGAGACCCAGTACTTC. This sequence joins TRBV3-1 (or the pseudogene TRBV3-2) and TRBJ2-5; 7 nucleotides match TRBD2. V was pared by 1 base and J by 1 base, with 6 bases of the junction left unmatched. The V gene's germline CDR1 is LGHDT and CDR2 YNNKEL (reference sequence). The CDR3 covers 16 residues.

CDR3 amino acids: CASSLRQGNTIYF. The CDR3 DNA reads as TGTGCCAGCAGTTTAAGACAGGGAAACACCATATATTTT. The chain uses TRBV27 and TRBJ1-3, with D tentatively TRBD1 (5 bases). Looked up from germline, CDR1 is MNHEY and CDR2 is SMNVEV (reference sequence). There are 13 residues in the CDR3. V was pared by 2 bases and J by 4 bases, with 6 bases between.